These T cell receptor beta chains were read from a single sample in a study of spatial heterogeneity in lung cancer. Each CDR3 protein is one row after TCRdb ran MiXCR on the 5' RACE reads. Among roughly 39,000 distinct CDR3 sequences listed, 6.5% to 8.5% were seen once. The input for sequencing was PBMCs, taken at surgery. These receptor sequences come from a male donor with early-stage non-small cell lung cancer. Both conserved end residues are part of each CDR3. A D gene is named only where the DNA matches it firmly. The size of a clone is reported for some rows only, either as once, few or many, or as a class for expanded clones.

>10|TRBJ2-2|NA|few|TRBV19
CASSPGELFF
TGTGCCAGTAGTCCCGGGGAGCTGTTTTTT
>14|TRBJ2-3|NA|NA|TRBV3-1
CASSRWDRTDTQYF
TGTGCCAGCAGCCGTTGGGATCGCACAGATACGCAGTATTTT
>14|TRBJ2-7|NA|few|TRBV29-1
CSAWGDSPPYEQYF
TGCAGCGCCTGGGGGGACAGTCCACCCTACGAGCAGTACTTC
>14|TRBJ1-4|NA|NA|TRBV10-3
CAISPVRGDEKLIF
TGTGCCATCAGCCCCGTGAGGGGTGATGAAAAACTGATTTTT
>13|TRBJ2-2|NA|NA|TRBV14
CASSQALSGELFF
TGTGCCAGCAGCCAAGCTTTGAGCGGGGAGCTGTTTTTT
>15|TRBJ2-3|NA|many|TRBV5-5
CASSFLAGSTDTQYF
TGTGCCAGCAGCTTTCTCGCCGGGAGCACAGATACGCAGTATTTT
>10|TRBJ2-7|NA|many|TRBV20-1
CSAARDSNHF
TGCAGTGCTGCCCGGGACTCCAACCATTTC
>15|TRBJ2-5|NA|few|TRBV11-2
CASSLVQGGIGTQYF
TGTGCCAGCAGCTTGGTGCAGGGGGGGATTGGGACCCAGTACTTC
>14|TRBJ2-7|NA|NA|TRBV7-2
CASSLGAASYEQYF
TGTGCCAGCAGCTTAGGTGCAGCTTCCTACGAGCAGTACTTC
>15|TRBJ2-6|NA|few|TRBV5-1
CASSLLGSGANVLTF
TGCGCCAGCAGCTTGCTCGGTTCTGGGGCCAACGTCCTGACTTTC
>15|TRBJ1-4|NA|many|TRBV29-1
CSVQARGGSNEKLFF
TGCAGCGTTCAGGCTCGCGGGGGGTCTAATGAAAAACTGTTTTTT
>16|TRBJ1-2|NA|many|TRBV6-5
CASSYSSMGSFYGYTF
TGTGCCAGCAGTTACTCGAGTATGGGCAGCTTCTATGGCTACACCTTC
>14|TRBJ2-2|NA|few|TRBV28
CASNRGGGSGELFF
TGTGCCAGTAACAGGGGAGGGGGTTCCGGGGAGCTGTTTTTT
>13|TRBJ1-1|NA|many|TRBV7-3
CASSSGPNTEAFF
TGTGCCAGCAGCTCGGGACCGAACACTGAAGCTTTCTTT
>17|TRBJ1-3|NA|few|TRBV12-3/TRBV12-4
CASSLAGRGVSGNTIYF
TGTGCCAGCAGTTTAGCAGGACGCGGGGTCTCTGGAAACACCATATATTTT
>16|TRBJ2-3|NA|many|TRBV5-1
CASSISGTRQQDTQYF
TGCGCCAGCAGCATCTCCGGGACCCGTCAGCAAGATACGCAGTATTTT
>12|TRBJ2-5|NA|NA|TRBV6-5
CASAPSVGTQYF
TGTGCCAGCGCGCCATCGGTGGGAACCCAGTACTTC